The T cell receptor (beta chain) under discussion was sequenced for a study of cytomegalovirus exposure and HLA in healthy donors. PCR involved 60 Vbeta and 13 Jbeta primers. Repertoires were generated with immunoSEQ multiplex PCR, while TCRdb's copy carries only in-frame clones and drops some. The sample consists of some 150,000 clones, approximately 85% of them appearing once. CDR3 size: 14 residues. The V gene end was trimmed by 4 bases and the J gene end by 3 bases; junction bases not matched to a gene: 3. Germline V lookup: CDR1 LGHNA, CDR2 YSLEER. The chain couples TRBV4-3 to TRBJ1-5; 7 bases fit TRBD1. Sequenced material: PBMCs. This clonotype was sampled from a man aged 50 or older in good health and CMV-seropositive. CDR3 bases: TGCGCCAGCAGCCTGGGACAGAACAATCAGCCCCAGCATTTT. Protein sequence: CASSLGQNNQPQHF.